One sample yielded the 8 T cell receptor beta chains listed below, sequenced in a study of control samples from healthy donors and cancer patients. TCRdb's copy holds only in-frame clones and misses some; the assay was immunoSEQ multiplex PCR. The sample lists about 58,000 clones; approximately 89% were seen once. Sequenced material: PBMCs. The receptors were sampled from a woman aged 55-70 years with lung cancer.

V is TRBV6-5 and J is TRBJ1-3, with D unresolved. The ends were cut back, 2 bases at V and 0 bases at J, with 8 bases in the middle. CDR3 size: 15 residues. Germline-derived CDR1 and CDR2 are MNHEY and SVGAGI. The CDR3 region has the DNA TGTGCCAGCAGTTACAGGTGGAGCTCTGGAAACACCATATATTTT. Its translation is CASSYRWSSGNTIYF.

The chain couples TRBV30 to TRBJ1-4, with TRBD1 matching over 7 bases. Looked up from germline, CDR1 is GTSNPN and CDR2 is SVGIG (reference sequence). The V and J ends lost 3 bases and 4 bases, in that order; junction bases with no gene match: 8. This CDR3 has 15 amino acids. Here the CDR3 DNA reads TGTGCCTGGAGCCGACAGGGCCGACTTAATGAAAAACTGTTTTTT. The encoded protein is CAWSRQGRLNEKLFF.

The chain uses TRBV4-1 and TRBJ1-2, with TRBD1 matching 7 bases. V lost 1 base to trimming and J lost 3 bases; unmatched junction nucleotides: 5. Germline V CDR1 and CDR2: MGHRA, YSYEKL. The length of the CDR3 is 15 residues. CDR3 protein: CASSQGLQGYYGYTF. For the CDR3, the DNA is TGCGCCAGCAGCCAAGGCCTACAGGGGTACTATGGCTACACCTTC.

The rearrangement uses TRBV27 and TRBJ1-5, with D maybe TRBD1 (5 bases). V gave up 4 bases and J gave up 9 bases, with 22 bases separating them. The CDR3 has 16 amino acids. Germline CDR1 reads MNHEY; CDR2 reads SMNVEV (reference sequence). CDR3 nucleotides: TGTGCCAGCAGTTCTTCCTCGACAGCGCCCGGGATGCCCCAGCATTTT. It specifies CASSSSSTAPGMPQHF.

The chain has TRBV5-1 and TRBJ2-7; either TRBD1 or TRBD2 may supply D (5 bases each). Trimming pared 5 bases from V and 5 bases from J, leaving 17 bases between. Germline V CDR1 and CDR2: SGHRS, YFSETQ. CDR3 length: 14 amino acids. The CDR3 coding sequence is TGCGCCAGCAGGCGGGTGACAGCAGCCGACGAGCAGTACTTC. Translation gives CASRRVTAADEQYF.

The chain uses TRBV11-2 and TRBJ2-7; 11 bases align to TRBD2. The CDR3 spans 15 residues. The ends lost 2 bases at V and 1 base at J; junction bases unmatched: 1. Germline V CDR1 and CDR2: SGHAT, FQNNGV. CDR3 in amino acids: CASSLRLAGSYEQYF. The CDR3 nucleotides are TGTGCCAGCAGCTTAAGACTAGCGGGGTCCTACGAGCAGTACTTC.

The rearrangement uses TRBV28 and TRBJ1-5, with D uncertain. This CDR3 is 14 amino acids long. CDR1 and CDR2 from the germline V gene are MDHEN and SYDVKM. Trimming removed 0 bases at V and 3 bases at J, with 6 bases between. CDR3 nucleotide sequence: TGTGCCAGCAGTTTATGGGAGAACAATCAGCCCCAGCATTTT. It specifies CASSLWENNQPQHF.

CDR3 DNA sequence: TGTGCCAGCAGTTACTCGGGGCGGAACACTGAAGCTTTCTTT. Translation gives CASSYSGRNTEAFF. The V and J genes are TRBV6-5 and TRBJ1-1, with TRBD1 as a possible D gene (5 bases). The CDR3 runs 14 residues. The germline V and J ends were trimmed by 0 bases and 1 base, with 6 bases remaining between them. Germline CDR1 is MNHEY and CDR2 is SVGAGI.